This T cell receptor beta chain emerged from a study of blood T cell repertoires in COVID-19. Study information: Sample material is recorded as cDNA or gDNA derived from T cells, B-cell-depleted T cells, or PBMCs.

Assay used: immunoSEQ multiplex PCR; TCRdb lists only in-frame clones, some missing. The sample lists 400,000 to 450,000 clones, approximately 90% seen once, with 0.8% to 0.9% in the top ten. V was trimmed by 0 bases and J by 5 bases, leaving 15 bases between them. This CDR3 comprises 15 residues. Per the germline V gene, CDR1 is SGHRS and CDR2 is YFSETQ. The sequence was collected from a young man with COVID-19, enrolled during active disease. Sample: peripheral blood. The V and J genes are TRBV5-1 and TRBJ2-7; TRBD1 might be the D (6 bases). CDR3 in DNA: TGCGCCAGCAGCTTGGCCGATGGGACATCGGACGAGCAGTACTTC. The encoded protein is CASSLADGTSDEQYF.